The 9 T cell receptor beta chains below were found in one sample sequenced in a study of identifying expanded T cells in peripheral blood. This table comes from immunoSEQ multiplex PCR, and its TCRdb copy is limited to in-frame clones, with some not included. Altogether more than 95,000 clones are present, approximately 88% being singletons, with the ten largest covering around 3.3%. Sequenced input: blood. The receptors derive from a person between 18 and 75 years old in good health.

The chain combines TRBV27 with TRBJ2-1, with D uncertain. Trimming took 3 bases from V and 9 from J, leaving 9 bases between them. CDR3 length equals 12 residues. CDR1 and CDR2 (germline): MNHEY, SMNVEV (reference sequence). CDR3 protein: CASSFVLGEQFF. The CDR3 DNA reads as TGTGCCAGCAGTTTCGTCCTTGGTGAGCAGTTCTTC.

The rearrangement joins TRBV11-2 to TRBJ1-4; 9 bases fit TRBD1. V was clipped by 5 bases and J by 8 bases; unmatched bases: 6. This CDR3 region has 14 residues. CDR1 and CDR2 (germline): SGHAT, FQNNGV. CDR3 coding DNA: TGTGCCAGCAGCCAGGACAGGGGAGGGGAAAAACTGTTTTTT. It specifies CASSQDRGGEKLFF.

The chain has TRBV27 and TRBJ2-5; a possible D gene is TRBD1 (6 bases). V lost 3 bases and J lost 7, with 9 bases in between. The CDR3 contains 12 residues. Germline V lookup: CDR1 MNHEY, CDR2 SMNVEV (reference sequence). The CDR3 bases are TGTGCCAGCAGTTTTCAAGGGGGGACCCAGTACTTC. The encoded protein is CASSFQGGTQYF.

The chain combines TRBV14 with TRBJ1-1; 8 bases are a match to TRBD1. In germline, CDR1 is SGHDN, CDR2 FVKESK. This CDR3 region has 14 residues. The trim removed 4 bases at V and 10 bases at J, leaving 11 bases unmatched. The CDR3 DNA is TGTGCCAGCAGCCTTATGGACAGGGTAGGGGGAGCTTTCTTT. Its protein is CASSLMDRVGGAFF.

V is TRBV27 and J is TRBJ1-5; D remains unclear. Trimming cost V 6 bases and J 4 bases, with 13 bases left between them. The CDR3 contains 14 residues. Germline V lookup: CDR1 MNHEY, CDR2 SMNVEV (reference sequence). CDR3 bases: TGTGCCAGCAGCCCACGGCCTGGTAATCAGCCCCAGCATTTT. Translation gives CASSPRPGNQPQHF.

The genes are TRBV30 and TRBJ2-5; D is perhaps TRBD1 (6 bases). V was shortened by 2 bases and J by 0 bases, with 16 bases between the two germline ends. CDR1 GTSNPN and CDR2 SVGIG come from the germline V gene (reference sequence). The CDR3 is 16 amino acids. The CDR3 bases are TGTGCCTGGAGTATGGGATACAGGGCTGACCAAGAGACCCAGTACTTC. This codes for CAWSMGYRADQETQYF. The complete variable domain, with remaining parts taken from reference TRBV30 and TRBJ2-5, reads SQTIHQWPATLVQPVGSPLSLECTVEGTSNPNLYWYRQAAGRGLQLLFYSVGIGQISSEVPQNLSASRPQDRQFILSSKKLLLSDSGFYLCAWSMGYRADQETQYFGPGTRLLVL.

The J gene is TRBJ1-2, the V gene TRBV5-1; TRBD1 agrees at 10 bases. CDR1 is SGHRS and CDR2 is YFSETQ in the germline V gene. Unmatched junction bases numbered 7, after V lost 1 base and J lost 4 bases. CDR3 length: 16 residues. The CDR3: CASSLSWDRGSYGYTF. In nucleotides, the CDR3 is TGCGCCAGCAGCTTGAGTTGGGACAGGGGTAGCTATGGCTACACCTTC.

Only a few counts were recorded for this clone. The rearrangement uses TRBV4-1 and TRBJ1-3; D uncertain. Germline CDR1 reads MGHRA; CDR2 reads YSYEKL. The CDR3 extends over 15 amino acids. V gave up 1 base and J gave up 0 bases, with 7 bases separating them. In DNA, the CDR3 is TGCGCCAGCAGCCAAGGGACCACCTCTGGAAACACCATATATTTT. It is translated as CASSQGTTSGNTIYF.

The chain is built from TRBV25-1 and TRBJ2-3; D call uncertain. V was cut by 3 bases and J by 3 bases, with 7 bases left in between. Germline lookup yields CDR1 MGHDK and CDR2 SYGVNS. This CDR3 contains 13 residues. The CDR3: CASSDLGTDTQYF. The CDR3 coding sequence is TGTGCCAGCAGTGACCTCGGGACAGATACGCAGTATTTT.